What follows are 10 T cell receptor beta chains derived from one specimen sequenced in a study of regulatory T cells in long-lasting Graves disease. Time point meaning: persistent/refractory GD, antithyroid drugs over 5 years with positive TRAb. PBMCs provided the RNA from which the TCR library was made. Construction of the TCR beta libraries employed iRepertoire HTBI primers in conjunction with Arm-PCR of CDR3 regions. TCRdb fed the multiplex PCR reads into MiXCR, producing one record per CDR3 protein. This table holds 400,000 to 450,000 distinct CDR3 sequences, around 22% found once. The sequenced sample was peripheral blood mononuclear cells (PBMCs), obtained when the disease was refractory, from a patient treated with antithyroid drugs. Source of these receptors: a female donor with Graves disease.

This clonotype was found a few times. This chain uses TRBV19 with TRBJ2-7, with 10 bases fitting TRBD2. This CDR3 spans 14 amino acids. CDR1 and CDR2 (germline): LNHDA, SQIVND (reference sequence). V gave up 10 bases and J gave up 4 bases; unmatched junction bases: 10. CDR3 sequence: CATPGLAGVYEQYF. In nucleotides, the CDR3 is TGTGCCACTCCGGGGCTAGCGGGAGTTTACGAGCAGTACTTC.

This clonotype was detected ten times or more. The V and J genes are TRBV7-2 and TRBJ1-5, with TRBD1 matching 7 bases. Losses at the gene ends were 5 bases for V and 2 bases for J; bases not matched to a gene: 6. Germline values: CDR1 SGHTA, CDR2 FQGNSA. This CDR3 region has 15 residues. In DNA, the CDR3 is TGTGCCAGCAGCCTGCGAGGGGGCGGCAATCAGCCCCAGCATTTT. Amino acids: CASSLRGGGNQPQHF.

Remarks on this clonotype: A junction boundary mismatches the germline segment, possibly from a read error. The rearrangement uses TRBV4-2 and TRBJ2-5; D is possibly TRBD2 (7 bases). The germline V gene encodes CDR1 LGHNA and CDR2 YNFKEQ. This CDR3 comprises 15 residues. CDR3 loop: CTSSQGGGGQETQYF. The DNA for the CDR3 is TGTACCAGCAGCCAAGGGGGGGGAGGACAGGAGACCCAGTACTTC.

The CDR3 loop is CASSRGAENTEAFF. CDR3 DNA: TGTGCCAGCAGCCGTGGGGCCGAGAACACTGAAGCTTTCTTT. The chain is built from TRBV6-1 and TRBJ1-1; the D gene is possibly TRBD1 (5 bases). The CDR3 spans 14 residues. Per germline, CDR1 MNHNS and CDR2 SASEGT. V gave up 6 bases and J gave up 1 base, with 12 bases separating them.

Ten or more counts support this clonotype. V is TRBV15 and J is TRBJ2-7; TRBD2 might be the D (5 bases). The CDR3 runs to 15 residues. Germline assignment: CDR1 LNHNV and CDR2 YYDKDF (reference sequence). The V end was cut by 0 bases, the J end by 0 bases, with 9 bases between. The CDR3 is CATSRDRGGSYEQYF. The CDR3 bases are TGTGCCACCAGCAGAGATAGAGGAGGCTCCTACGAGCAGTACTTC. The complete variable domain, with remaining parts taken from reference TRBV15 and TRBJ2-7, reads DAMVIQNPRYQVTQFGKPVTLSCSQTLNHNVMYWYQQKSSQAPKLLFHYYDKDFNNEADTPDNFQSRRPNTSFCFLDIRSPGLGDTAMYLCATSRDRGGSYEQYFGPGTRLTVT.

The genes are TRBV5-8 and TRBJ2-7; the D call may be TRBD1 or TRBD2 (6 bases each). Trimming removed 0 bases at V and 6 bases at J, with 13 bases between. The CDR3 spans 14 residues. Germline V CDR1 and CDR2: SGHTS, YDEGEE. The CDR3 is CASSLATGAIEQYF. CDR3 bases: TGTGCCAGCAGCTTGGCCACGGGGGCCATCGAGCAGTACTTC.

This chain joins TRBV20-1 and TRBJ2-7; D possibly uses TRBD1 or TRBD2 (6 bases each). V was trimmed by 7 bases and J by 1 base, leaving 23 bases between them. CDR3 length: 16 residues. Germline assignment: CDR1 DFQATT and CDR2 SNEGSKA (reference sequence). The CDR3 nucleotides are TGCAGTGTCCGAGGGGGGCGGGCGATGGGGTCCTACGAGCAGTACTTC. This codes for CSVRGGRAMGSYEQYF.

A few counts support this clonotype. V gene TRBV3-1 combines with J gene TRBJ2-7; possible D gene TRBD2, 5 bases. This CDR3 region has 16 residues. V gave up 0 bases and J gave up 3 bases, with 15 bases separating them. Germline V CDR1 and CDR2: LGHDT, YNNKEL (reference sequence). The DNA of the CDR3 is TGTGCCAGCAGCCAAGACAGGCGAGGGTCCAACTACGAGCAGTACTTC. Translation gives CASSQDRRGSNYEQYF.

This clonotype was observed a handful of times. The chain is built from TRBV20-1 and TRBJ1-4; TRBD1 aligns across 9 bases. J was trimmed by 10 bases and V by 8 bases; bases with no gene match: 14. This CDR3 is 14 amino acids long. CDR1 is DFQATT, CDR2 SNEGSKA, per germline (reference sequence). The CDR3 bases are TGCAGTACGGCCCCGGGACAGGGAGTGGGAAAACTGTTTTTT. Its protein product is CSTAPGQGVGKLFF.

This clonotype has a handful of counts. This chain joins TRBV28 and TRBJ2-1; 7 bases fit TRBD2. The germline V gene has CDR1 MDHEN and CDR2 SYDVKM. V trimming: 4 bases; J trimming: 9 bases; junction bases outside the gene matches: 9. This CDR3 comprises 14 residues. Here the CDR3 reads CASSSSGTTIEQFF. CDR3 coding DNA: TGTGCCAGCAGTTCGTCCGGGACTACTATTGAGCAGTTCTTC.